This T cell receptor beta chain was captured in a study of radiotherapy plus CTLA-4 blockade in lung cancer (dated by TCRdb to 2016 to 2019). With regard to the full study: Among enrolled patients, roughly 17% had an objective response and 30% to 40% reached disease control.

Overall study results and their limits: TCR clones derived from tumors expanded in peripheral blood after treatment with radiotherapy and ipilimumab. Early dynamic changes in blood T cell clones, together with increased serum interferon-beta after radiation, were reported as the strongest predictors of response.

The study evaluated CTLA-4 blockade (ipilimumab) given together with focal radiation therapy in patients who had chemo-refractory metastatic non-small-cell lung cancer. V gives up 6 bases and J gives up 2 bases, and the segment between their germline ends measures 11 bases. The CDR3 spans 13 residues, from the cysteine through the phenylalanine. Solely the CDR3 DNA is kept, with 39 bases framed from the first base. Per the germline V gene, ENHRY is the CDR1 and SYGVKD is the CDR2. Library preparation employed the immunoSEQ multiplex PCR assay. Here the immuneACCESS table is served through TCRdb, limited to in-frame sequences with V and J called. Missing clones are a known gap in these copies; in checked studies unresolved V genes cover under half, and the rest lacks a known reason. Within this sample are over 100,000 clones, with 85% to 90% of them counted one time only. 5.5% to 7% of the sample goes to the ten largest clones.

A remark on this clone: What antigen it recognizes has not been identified. The record has no base qualities; no much larger clone is one base away.

The chain joins TRBV10-3 to TRBJ2-7; there is no confident call for the D gene. The material sequenced was peripheral blood, taken from a patient treated with radiotherapy plus ipilimumab. This receptor was taken from a human donor with non-small cell lung cancer that progressed on radiotherapy plus ipilimumab. The DNA reads as follows: TGTGCCATCAGACCCGCCTCCGCCTACGAGCAGTACTTC. Translated, it reads CAIRPASAYEQYF.